This TCR beta chain was captured by sequencing in a study of shared clonotypes between healthy human individuals (dated by TCRdb to about 2020). Study-level background: Three men and a couple of women, aged 18 to 49 years, made up the cohort. For each donor, CD4 naive and CD4 memory were each given three plates, CD8 naive was given two plates, and CD8 memory was given one plate. Blood TCR repertoires of several healthy adults were deeply sequenced to estimate repertoire size and the extent of clonotype sharing between individuals. To increase sequencing depth and limit assay-specific biases, TCR repertoire library preparation and sequencing were carried out by different laboratories using diverse techniques. Per donor, leukapheresis produced somewhere between about 0.9 and 9.5 billion PBMCs. Beyond this particular receptor, the publication reports: Based on pairwise subsampling, the degree of clonotype sharing among donors was expected to be affected by sequencing depth. The genetic and exposure-history diversity represented was limited by the small number of donors. Across four donors, roughly 5.4% of naive CD4, approximately 3.6% of naive CD8, roughly 2.2% of memory CD4, and approximately 0.4% of memory CD8 clonotypes were shared. Incomplete sequencing was indicated by rarefaction of sorted-subset datasets, despite the large sequencing depth. Higher generation probabilities were observed for clonotypes shared by all four sorted-subset donors than for non-shared clonotypes. Estimated clonotype richness was generally larger for naive than for memory subsets. Sampling was limited to blood, and TCR repertoires in tissue likely differ from TCR repertoires in blood.

Using the deep immunoSEQ assay, TCR CDR3 regions were amplified from genomic DNA by multiplex PCR. Genomic DNA extracted from each cell subset was distributed evenly over all wells of several immunoSEQ 96-well plates, and each plate served as one replicate. For sorted subsets, around 200 ng genomic DNA, equal to 25,000 to 35,000 T cell genomes, was loaded into each replicate PCR. The purified libraries were quantified using a Qubit 3.0 fluorometer, sized with a Bioanalyzer 2100, and then quantified again using the KAPA Library Quantification kit. Each immunoSEQ 96-well plate was sequenced on its own single-read 150-cycle Illumina NextSeq 550 flow cell. The original methods were these. Because only junctional sequences without quality scores were contained in the immunoSEQ output, filtering matching that applied to full-length reads could not be performed. Sequences were annotated with PyIR, a Python wrapper for IgBLAST v1.9, and V/J genes and CDR3 were assigned using IMGT germline references. Reads with weak V/J assignments (E-value above 1e-6), missing CDR3, stop codons, out-of-frame junctions, or ambiguous translated residues were removed. V3J clonotypes were defined as sequences sharing the same inferred V gene, J gene, and CDR3 amino acid sequence. Percentage overlap between repertoires was calculated by dividing the number of shared unique clonotypes by the size of the smaller repertoire. Repertoire richness was assessed with RTK rarefaction, the Chao1 estimator, and Recon v2.1 estimates of unobserved clonotypes. OLGA was used to compute generation probabilities for all TCRbeta clonotypes that the gDNA method yielded from a few donors. In TCRdb, the immuneACCESS table is reduced to in-frame sequences with V and J assigned. These tables do not hold every clone; where another copy was compared, an unresolved V gene accounts for under half, and the others remain unexplained. That table gives V, J and clone size, and the DNA gave D and trimming. This sample has roughly 2.1 million clones in its table, and more than 85% of those were observed once. About 1.8% of the sample belongs to the ten largest clones.

CD8 naive samples were obtained by positive selection for CCR7 among CD45RO-negative cells, yielding a CD45RA+CCR7+ population from which TemRA cells were excluded. The donors were healthy, HIV-negative adults with no recently reported acute infections or vaccinations. Only Caucasian adults living in Nashville, Tennessee, USA were represented among the donors. Blood was collected by leukapheresis, and PBMCs were isolated by Ficoll-Histopaque density gradient centrifugation and then cryopreserved in liquid nitrogen vapor phase. Analytical flow cytometry was used to check the purity and quantity of each magnetically sorted T cell population. Genomic DNA was isolated from each sorted fraction and quantified by UV absorbance on a Nanodrop 2000c. Based on the germline V gene (reference sequence), the CDR1 and CDR2 sequences are SEHNR and FQNEAQ. V is clipped by 8 bases and J by 0 bases, and the sequence between their germline boundaries is 15 bases long. The CDR3 starts with the cysteine, ends with the phenylalanine, and has 15 residues. The retained sequence is limited to the CDR3, 45 bases, with the frame set at the first base.

On this clone itself: No antigen is known for it. One base away there is no much larger clone; base qualities are not given.

The receptor was derived from a young man in good health. Some clones in this sample may be carry-over from other donors' samples. The sequenced sample was naive CD8+ T cells from PBMCs. The sample's cell subset or site label, decoded: CD45RA+CCR7+. Recombination connected TRBV7-9 to TRBJ2-3, with the D segment possibly TRBD1 or TRBD2, each aligning over 5 bases. The CDR3 is CASLRGPPSTDTQYF. The DNA sequence is given as TGTGCCAGCCTTCGGGGACCTCCTAGCACAGATACGCAGTATTTT.